This is a list of T cell receptor beta chains from one sample in a study of blood T cell repertoires in COVID-19. The data were produced by immunoSEQ multiplex PCR, yet TCRdb's version contains in-frame clones alone and is incomplete. The table has fewer than 30,000 clones, around 60% seen once. The sample was peripheral blood. The receptors here all came from a man between 60 and 75 years old with active or convalescent COVID-19. CDR3s include the opening cysteine and the closing phenylalanine or tryptophan. D genes are given only for firm matches. A clone size is listed for some rows: how often the clone was seen (once, few, many), or a class if it is expanded.

>TRBD2|NA|TRBJ2-7|TRBV6-5
TGTGCCAGCTCAGGACTAGCGCGCTACGAGCAGTACTTC
CASSGLARYEQYF
>TRBD2|NA|TRBJ2-1|TRBV6-1
TGTGCCAGCAGTGAACTAGCGGGGCGCGCTCCGCAGTTCTTC
CASSELAGRAPQFF
>TRBD1|NA|TRBJ2-7|TRBV5-1
TGCGCCAGCAGCAACATAGACAGGGCGACCTACGAGCAGTACTTC
CASSNIDRATYEQYF
>TRBD1|NA|TRBJ1-2|TRBV27
TGTGCCAGCAGGATTAGGGACAGCCCTTATGGCTACACCTTC
CASRIRDSPYGYTF
>TRBD1|NA|TRBJ1-3|TRBV7-9
TGTGCCAGCAGCATGGGACAGAGCTCTGGAAACACCATATATTTT
CASSMGQSSGNTIYF
>TRBD1|NA|TRBJ2-7|TRBV2
TGTGCCAGCAGTGCCGACAGGGGAACATCGGGAGAGCAGTACTTC
CASSADRGTSGEQYF
>TRBD2|NA|TRBJ2-5|TRBV6-5
TGTGCCAGCAGTTACGGCGGGAGAGGGCAAGAGACCCAGTACTTC
CASSYGGRGQETQYF
>TRBD2|few|TRBJ2-2|TRBV7-8
TGTGCCAGCCTCCTAGCCCACCGCGGGAGGCTGATCCCGAACACCGGGGAGCTGTTTTTT
CASLLAHRGRLIPNTGELFF
>NA|NA|TRBJ2-3|TRBV9
TGTGCCAGCAGCGTAGGAGGCTTAGCAGATACGCAGTATTTT
CASSVGGLADTQYF
>NA|few|TRBJ1-2|TRBV5-5
TGTGCCAGCAGCTCGGCGGGGTTCTATGGCTACACCTTC
CASSSAGFYGYTF
>NA|NA|TRBJ1-4|TRBV7-6
TGTGCCAGCAGCTTACGGGTGCAGACTAATGAAAAACTGTTTTTT
CASSLRVQTNEKLFF
>TRBD2|NA|TRBJ2-3|TRBV9
TGTGCCAGCAGCGTAAGCGGGACTAGCACAGATACGCAGTATTTT
CASSVSGTSTDTQYF
>TRBD2|NA|TRBJ2-2|TRBV5-1
TGCGCCAGCAGCTCAACTAGCGGTTACACCGGGGAGCTGTTTTTT
CASSSTSGYTGELFF
>TRBD2|NA|TRBJ2-7|TRBV13
TGTGCCAGCAGCTCAGCTAGCGGGAGGGGGTCCTACGAGCAGTACTTC
CASSSASGRGSYEQYF